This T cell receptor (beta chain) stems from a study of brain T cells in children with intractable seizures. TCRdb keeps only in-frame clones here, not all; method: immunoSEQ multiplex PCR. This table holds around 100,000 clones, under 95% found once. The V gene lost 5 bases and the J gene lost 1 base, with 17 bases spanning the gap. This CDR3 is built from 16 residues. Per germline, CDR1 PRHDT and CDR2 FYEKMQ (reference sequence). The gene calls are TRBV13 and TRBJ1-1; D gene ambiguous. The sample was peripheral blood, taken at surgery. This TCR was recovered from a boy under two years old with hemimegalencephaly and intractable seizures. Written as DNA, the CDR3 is TGTGCCAGCAGCCTACCAAGAGGTACGAGGAACACTGAAGCTTTCTTT. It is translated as CASSLPRGTRNTEAFF.